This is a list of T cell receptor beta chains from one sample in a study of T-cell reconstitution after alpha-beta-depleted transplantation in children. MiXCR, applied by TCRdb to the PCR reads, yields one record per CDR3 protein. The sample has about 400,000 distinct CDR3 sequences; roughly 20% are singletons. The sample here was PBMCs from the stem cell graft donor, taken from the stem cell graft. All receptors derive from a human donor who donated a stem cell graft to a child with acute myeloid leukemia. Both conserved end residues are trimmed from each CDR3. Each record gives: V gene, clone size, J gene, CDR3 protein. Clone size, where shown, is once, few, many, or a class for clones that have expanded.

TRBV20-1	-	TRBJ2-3	SATGLAVNITDTQY
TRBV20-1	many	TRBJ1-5	SAQGYSNQPQH
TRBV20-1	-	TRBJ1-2	SPGQGNDYGYT
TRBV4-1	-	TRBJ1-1	ASSQVVGTEAF
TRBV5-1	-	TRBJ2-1	ASSLQQSGGNEQF
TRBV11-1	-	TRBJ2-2	ASSLAGGLLNTGELF
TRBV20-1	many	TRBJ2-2	SARGVAGGPITGELF
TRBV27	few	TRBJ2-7	ASSLSPSGSYEQY
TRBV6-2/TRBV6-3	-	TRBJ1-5	ASSFSDRDPSNQPQH
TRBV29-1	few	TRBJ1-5	SVRGGIAIQPQH
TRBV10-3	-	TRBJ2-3	ATRHGRGHVDTQY
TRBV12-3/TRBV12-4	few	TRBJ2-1	ASTTSPRASGNEQF
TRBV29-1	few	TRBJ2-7	SVGNGKNRYEQY
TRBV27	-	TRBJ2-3	ASSLTGGETDTQY
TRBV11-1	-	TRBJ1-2	ASSLRTGRSSGYGYT
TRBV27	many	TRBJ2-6	ASKGQGSSGANVLT
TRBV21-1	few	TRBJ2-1	ASSKGAMVHNEQF
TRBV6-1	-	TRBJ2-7	ASSALATSGAYEQY
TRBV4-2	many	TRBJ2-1	ASRGVSHLAGGNEQF
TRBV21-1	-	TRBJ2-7	QERDGKGSYEQY
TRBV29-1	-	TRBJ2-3	SLSPDTQY
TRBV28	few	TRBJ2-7	ASRTSGISSYEQY
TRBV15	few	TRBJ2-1	ATSPSGRPRSGNEQF
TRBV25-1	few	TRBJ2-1	ASSESPENIYNEQF
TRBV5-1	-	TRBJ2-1	ASSYDADLAGEQF
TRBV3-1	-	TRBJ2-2	ASSQGRKNTGELF
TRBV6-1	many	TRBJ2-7	ASSKGQGFSYEQY
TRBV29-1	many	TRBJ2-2	SVDQGQGIPGELF
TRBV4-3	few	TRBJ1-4	ASSQDTGRIDEKLF
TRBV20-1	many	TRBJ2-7	SARDRATASEQY
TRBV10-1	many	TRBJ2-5	ASMKMDRAETQY
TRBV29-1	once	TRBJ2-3	SVALPGTTDTQY
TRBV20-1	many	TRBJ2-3	SARILAEQY
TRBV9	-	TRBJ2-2	ASRQTSGSAGELF
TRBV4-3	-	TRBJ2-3	ASSQEAGRSTDTQY
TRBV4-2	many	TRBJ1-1	ASSPGTGPQGETEAF
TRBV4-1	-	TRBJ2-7	ASSQVGGHEQY
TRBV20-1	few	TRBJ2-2	SARGGRGTGELF
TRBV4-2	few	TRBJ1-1	ASSQASGNTEAF
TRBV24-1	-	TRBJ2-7	AASDSLTLAGEGPPSYEQY
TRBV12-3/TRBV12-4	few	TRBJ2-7	ASTLDSYEQY
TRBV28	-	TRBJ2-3	ASTIRRGEVGDTQY
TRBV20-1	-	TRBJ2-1	SAPTGLSGREKTYNEQF
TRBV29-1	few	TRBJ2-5	SVADPETQY
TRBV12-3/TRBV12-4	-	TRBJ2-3	ASSLPAGVTDTQY
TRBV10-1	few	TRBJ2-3	ASGGVFTDTQY
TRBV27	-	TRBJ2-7	ASSLSFGGEQY
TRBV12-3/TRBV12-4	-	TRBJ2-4	ASSNTDRAKNIQY
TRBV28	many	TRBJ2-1	ASRGGAGNEQF
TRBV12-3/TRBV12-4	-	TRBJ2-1	ASSFPSGGRGNNEQF
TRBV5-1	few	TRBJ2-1	ASSLVRGEGNEQF
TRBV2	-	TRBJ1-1	ASSRLTRTGAEAF
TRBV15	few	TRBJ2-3	ATSRNDRVLLEY
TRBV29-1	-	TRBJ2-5	SVGPGYQETQY
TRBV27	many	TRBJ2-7	ASSSPGRAGVDYEQY
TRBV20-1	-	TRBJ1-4	SARGHPWGGNEKLF
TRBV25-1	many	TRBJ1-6	ASSEDRGYNSPLH